This T cell receptor beta chain was sequenced in a study of siplizumab effects on memory and regulatory T cells (dated by TCRdb to between 2018 and 2021). About the full investigation: The study examined how the anti-CD2 antibody siplizumab affects alloreactive T-cell subsets in allogeneic mixed lymphocyte reactions built from human PBMCs.

Points on this clone: Its antigen has not been determined. Per-base quality was not reported, and no clone a single base away is much larger than it.

CDR1 and CDR2, looked up from the germline V gene, are MGHRA and YSYEKL. The trim is 1 base for V and 2 bases for J, with a gap of 14 bases between the germline ends. The CDR3 runs 16 residues from the cysteine to the phenylalanine. Only the CDR3 DNA stays, 48 bases, in frame from base 1. Receptor libraries were prepared by the immunoSEQ multiplex PCR assay. The deep sequencing platform assayed about 10^5 TCR templates per sample. Genomic DNA extracted from sorted T cells was used for TCRbeta CDR3 sequencing. In the paper's pipeline: The R programming language was used for the clonal analysis of the TCRbeta CDR3 data. Alloreactive CD4+ and CD8+ clones were defined by comparing unstimulated samples with post-reaction CFSE-low samples. Alloreactive CD4+ clones were assigned to regulatory or non-regulatory origin by matching sequences to sorted unstimulated Treg and non-Treg repertoires. TCRdb stores this immuneACCESS table with in-frame sequences only. Part of the clones is absent; in the studies checked, under half of the shortfall reflects unresolved V genes, and no reason is known for the rest. D and trimming come from the DNA, and the V and J calls and clone size come from that table. The sample table contains 20,000 to 30,000 clones; only one count was recorded for around 83% of them. The ten most abundant clones make up about 25% of the sample.

What the study reported, not specific to this receptor: Sequences below about 10^-5 frequency were poorly captured, so only a minor fraction of alloreactive clones could be mapped to unstimulated subsets. About 75-96% of proliferating CD4+ or CD8+ clones could not be given a naive or memory phenotype. Siplizumab significantly reduced the cumulative frequency of alloreactive sequences traceable to unstimulated CD4+ memory T cells. Unstimulated naive T cells appeared more diverse than memory T cells, and naive cells seemed to contribute substantially to the alloresponse. No functional confirmation was obtained for the suppressive function of proliferating Tregs from siplizumab cultures. Among mappable alloreactive CD4+ clones, the Treg-derived fraction averaged around 70% with siplizumab versus about 25% in control reactions.

In addition, sequencing in three donor pairs included unstimulated CD8+ effector memory subsets alongside CD4+ naive, CD8+ naive, CD8+ TEMRA and CD4+ memory subsets. Sorted unstimulated T cells, along with proliferating T cells recovered from mixed lymphocyte reactions, underwent TCRbeta CDR3 sequencing. Fresh whole blood from around 11 HLA-typed healthy donors was used to isolate PBMCs. The sequence was collected from a human donor in good health. The sequenced sample was memory CD4+ T cells sorted from blood. The intended sense of this specimen's cell subset or site label: unstimulated CD4+ memory T cells. The rearrangement joined TRBV4-1 to TRBJ1-1; no D segment can be confidently identified. For the CDR3, the sequence is CASSQGPRGRNTEAFF. The DNA is TGCGCCAGCAGCCAAGGGCCAAGAGGGAGAAACACTGAAGCTTTCTTT.